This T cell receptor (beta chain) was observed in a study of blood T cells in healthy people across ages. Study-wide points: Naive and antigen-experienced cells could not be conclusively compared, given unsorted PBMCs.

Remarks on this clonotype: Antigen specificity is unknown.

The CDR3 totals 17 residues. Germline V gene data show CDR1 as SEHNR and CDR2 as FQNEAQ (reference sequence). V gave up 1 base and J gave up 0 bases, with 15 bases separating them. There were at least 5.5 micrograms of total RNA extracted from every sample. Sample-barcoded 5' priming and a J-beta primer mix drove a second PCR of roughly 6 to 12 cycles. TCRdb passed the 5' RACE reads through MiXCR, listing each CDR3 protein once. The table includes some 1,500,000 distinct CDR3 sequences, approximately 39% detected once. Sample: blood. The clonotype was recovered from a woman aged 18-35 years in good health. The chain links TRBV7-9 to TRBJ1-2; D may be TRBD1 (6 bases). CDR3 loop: CASSLEVRGPTNYGYTF. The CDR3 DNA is TGTGCCAGCAGCTTAGAGGTCAGGGGACCAACTAACTATGGCTACACCTTC.